These 21 T cell receptor beta chains were sequenced from one sample in a study of blood T cells in healthy people across ages. A second 7 to 11 cycle PCR used barcoded and J-beta primers. TCRdb reprocessed the 5' RACE reads with MiXCR, giving one entry per CDR3 protein. The sample includes hundreds of thousands of distinct CDR3 sequences, roughly 64% of them seen just once. The sequencing input was blood. The receptor set was obtained from a man aged 30 to 45 in good health.

The rearrangement links TRBV7-3 to TRBJ2-3; D not certain. In germline, CDR1 is SGHTA, CDR2 FQGTGA. This CDR3 spans 18 amino acids. Trimming cost V 2 bases and J 3 bases, with 21 bases left between them. This CDR3 reads CASSLEPNSAGSTDTQYF. For the CDR3, the DNA is TGTGCCAGCAGCTTAGAGCCCAACTCCGCCGGTTCGACAGATACGCAGTATTTT.

This clonotype has more than one count but fewer than ten. This chain joins TRBV5-6 and TRBJ1-6; possible D gene TRBD1, 5 bases. Germline values: CDR1 SGHDT, CDR2 YYEEEE. The CDR3 sequence is 14 residues long. The germline V and J ends were trimmed by 1 base and 9 bases, with 11 bases remaining between them. CDR3 nucleotide sequence: TGTGCCAGCAGCTTGAGGCGGGGCAGTTCACCCCTCCACTTT. This sequence encodes CASSLRRGSSPLHF.

V and J are TRBV7-8 and TRBJ2-7; 7 bases map to TRBD2. The end of the DNA aligns better with TRBJ2-5, so the J call may be wrong. Germline values: CDR1 SGHVS, CDR2 FQNEAQ. The CDR3 runs 16 residues. CDR3 residues: CASSLARSGNSETQYF. DNA of the CDR3: TGTGCCAGCAGCTTAGCGCGCAGCGGGAATTCAGAGACCCAGTACTTC.

This clonotype was observed a handful of times. V is TRBV9 and J is TRBJ2-7, with TRBD1 matching 9 bases. V shed 3 bases, J shed 2 bases, and the junction held 6 bases outside the gene matches. The CDR3 sequence is 15 residues long. Germline CDR1 and CDR2: SGDLS and YYNGEE. CDR3 coding DNA: TGTGCCAGCAGCGGGGGACAGGGAGTCCCCTACGAGCAGTACTTC. Translation: CASSGGQGVPYEQYF.

The chain links TRBV29-1 to TRBJ2-5; a possible D gene is TRBD1 (6 bases). Germline CDR1 is SQVTM and CDR2 is ANQGSEA. The CDR3 is made up of 12 amino acids. Trimming shortened V by 6 bases and J by 7 bases, and 15 bases separated the two germline ends. The CDR3 sequence: CSVTRDIGTQYF. In nucleotides, the CDR3 is TGCAGCGTGACGAGGGACATTGGGACCCAGTACTTC.

This clonotype was recorded a few times. This chain uses TRBV27 with TRBJ2-4; D tentatively fits TRBD1 or TRBD2 (6 bases each). Per germline, CDR1 MNHEY and CDR2 SMNVEV (reference sequence). With 2 bases removed from V and 0 bases from J, the gap between germline ends came to 14 bases. The CDR3 length is 17 residues. This chain's CDR3 is CASSLGGRPVAKNIQYF. DNA for the CDR3: TGTGCCAGCAGTTTAGGGGGGCGGCCCGTAGCCAAAAACATTCAGTACTTC.

The genes are TRBV10-1 and TRBJ2-1; D is unclear. The CDR3 extends over 14 amino acids. V was pared by 3 bases and J by 7 bases, with 13 bases between. The V gene's germline CDR1 is WNHNN and CDR2 SYGVQD (reference sequence). The CDR3 spells CASSETKLGNEQFF. The CDR3 DNA reads TGCGCCAGCAGTGAAACCAAGCTGGGGAATGAGCAGTTCTTC.

Concerning this clonotype itself: A single base separates this from a much larger clone, so it may be a read error. The chain employs TRBV11-2 and TRBJ2-1; D unresolved. CDR1 is SGHAT, CDR2 FQNNGV, per germline. The CDR3 consists of 15 residues. Here the CDR3 reads CASSPRLSSDNELFF. As DNA, the CDR3 is TGTGCCAGCAGCCCCCGTCTTAGCAGCGACAATGAGCTGTTCTTC.

For the CDR3, the DNA is TGTGCCAGCAGTTTCGGCAGTACGTGGCTCCATGAGCAGTTCTTC. Translated: CASSFGSTWLHEQFF. The chain employs TRBV28 and TRBJ2-1; D gene unclear. V lost 3 bases to trimming and J lost 8 bases, with 17 bases between them. The germline V gene has CDR1 MDHEN and CDR2 SYDVKM. The CDR3 is 15 amino acids.

The V gene is TRBV6-5, the J gene TRBJ2-2; D remains ambiguous. Trimming took off 8 bases at V and 1 base at J, with 11 bases between the two ends. CDR3 length: 14 residues. The germline V gene encodes CDR1 MNHEY and CDR2 SVGAGI. This CDR3 is CASRRDMNTGELFF. The CDR3, as DNA: TGTGCCAGCCGCCGTGACATGAACACCGGGGAGCTGTTTTTT.

The chain joins TRBV6-2 or TRBV6-3 to TRBJ2-3; tentative D call: TRBD2 (5 bases). Germline V gene data show CDR1 as MNHEY and CDR2 as SVGEGT. Trimming took off 6 bases at V and 4 bases at J, with 14 bases between the two ends. CDR3 length: 14 amino acids. CDR3 sequence reads: CASSPGGSSDTQYF. CDR3 DNA sequence: TGTGCCAGCAGCCCCGGCGGGTCATCAGATACGCAGTATTTT.

The chain carries TRBV20-1 and TRBJ2-3; 8 bases fit TRBD2. This CDR3 region has 14 residues. The V gene end was trimmed by 3 bases and the J gene end by 9 bases; junction bases not matched to a gene: 11. Germline assignment: CDR1 DFQATT and CDR2 SNEGSKA (reference sequence). The CDR3 DNA reads TGCAGTGCTAGCATGTCTAGCGGGCGTGGGACGCAGTATTTT. This translates into CSASMSSGRGTQYF.

The genes are TRBV3-1 and TRBJ2-7; D unclear. CDR1 LGHDT and CDR2 YNNKEL come from the germline V gene (reference sequence). V was pared by 0 bases and J by 5 bases, with 11 bases between. This CDR3 has 14 residues. CDR3 sequence: CASSQDLRSDEQYF. CDR3 nucleotides: TGTGCCAGCAGCCAAGATTTGAGGAGTGACGAGCAGTACTTC.

The CDR3 is CASSQFRGDTQYF. CDR3 DNA: TGTGCCAGCAGCCAGTTTAGAGGGGATACGCAGTATTTT. V usage is TRBV3-1 and J usage is TRBJ2-3, with D maybe TRBD2 (5 bases). CDR1 is LGHDT and CDR2 is YNNKEL in the germline V gene (reference sequence). CDR3 length: 13 amino acids. V gave up 3 bases and J gave up 6 bases, with 10 bases separating them.

CDR3 in amino acids: CSVEPRSNPNTEAFF. The DNA for the CDR3 is TGCAGCGTTGAACCCCGCAGCAACCCGAACACTGAAGCTTTCTTT. This chain uses TRBV29-1 with TRBJ1-1; D ambiguous. This CDR3 spans 15 amino acids. Germline loops: CDR1 SQVTM, CDR2 ANQGSEA. V was trimmed by 2 bases and J by 1 base, leaving 14 bases between them.

The J gene is TRBJ2-5, the V gene TRBV6-5; 9 positions match TRBD2. The germline CDR1 and CDR2 sequences are MNHEY and SVGAGI. Trimming removed 8 bases from V and 11 bases from J; junction bases left unmatched: 12. The CDR3 consists of 13 residues. DNA for the CDR3: TGTGCCAGCGGACTAGCGTCGGCCAATGAGCAGTACTTC. Its translation: CASGLASANEQYF.

The chain links TRBV28 to TRBJ2-5; the match to TRBD2 covers 8 bases. The DNA matches TRBJ2-7 better at its end, which makes the J call doubtful. Looked up from germline, CDR1 is MDHEN and CDR2 is SYDVKM. The CDR3 has 13 residues. CDR3 region: CASLPGGDYEQYF. CDR3 coding DNA: TGTGCCAGCCTCCCGGGAGGGGACTACGAGCAGTACTTC.

The chain recombines TRBV28 with TRBJ2-3; D remains unclear. V was trimmed by 4 bases and J by 0 bases, leaving 8 bases between them. The germline V gene encodes CDR1 MDHEN and CDR2 SYDVKM. This CDR3 has 14 residues. CDR3 in DNA: TGTGCCAGCAGTTCACTGGGTAGCACAGATACGCAGTATTTT. Its protein product is CASSSLGSTDTQYF. Full variable domain (rest looked up from reference TRBV28 and TRBJ2-3): DVKVTQSSRYLVKRTGEKVFLECVQDMDHENMFWYRQDPGLGLRLIYFSYDVKMKEKGDIPEGYSVSREKKERFSLILESASTNQTSMYLCASSSLGSTDTQYFGPGTRLTVL.

The sample holds one count of this clonotype. The chain joins TRBV7-2 to TRBJ2-1; 12 nucleotides match TRBD2. Trimming took 5 bases from V and 12 from J; bases not matched to a gene: 14. Germline CDR1 is SGHTA and CDR2 is FQGNSA. The CDR3 totals 16 residues. The CDR3 spells CASSASYGLAGSVQFF. DNA of the CDR3: TGTGCCAGCAGCGCGTCCTACGGACTAGCGGGATCCGTGCAGTTCTTC.

The chain couples TRBV30 to TRBJ2-4; perhaps D is TRBD1 or TRBD2 (6 bases each). CDR3 length: 13 residues. The germline V gene encodes CDR1 GTSNPN and CDR2 SVGIG (reference sequence). Deletions cut 4 bases from V and 5 bases from J, with 12 bases between. The CDR3 loop reads CAWNRGRENIQYF. CDR3 sequence (DNA): TGTGCCTGGAATCGGGGGCGAGAAAACATTCAGTACTTC.

V gene TRBV12-3 or TRBV12-4 combines with J gene TRBJ1-2; 9 bases are shared with TRBD1. The J segment lost 5 bases and the V segment lost 7 bases, leaving 11 bases of the junction unmatched. This CDR3 has 15 residues. The CDR3 region has the DNA TGTGCCAGCAACCCGGACAGGGGTTCGACTTATGGCTACACCTTC. Translated, it gives CASNPDRGSTYGYTF.